Listed below are T cell receptor beta chains from one sample, sequenced in a study of blood T cell repertoires in COVID-19. Assay used: immunoSEQ multiplex PCR; TCRdb lists only in-frame clones, some missing. The data contain approximately 210,000 clones, 92% of them singletons. Sequenced material: peripheral blood. These receptor sequences come from a man between 25 and 39 years old with acute or convalescent COVID-19. The CDR3 runs from the conserved cysteine through the conserved F or W. D genes are given only for firm matches. Rows may omit the clone size; those that give it use once, few, many or a size class.

j_call clone_size d_call v_call cdr3_aa cdr3_nt
TRBJ2-3 . TRBD1 TRBV29-1 CSVAPGQVTDTQYF TGCAGCGTGGCCCCGGGACAGGTTACAGATACGCAGTATTTT
TRBJ1-5 . . TRBV28 CASSFSGEIFNNQPQHF TGTGCCAGCAGCTTCAGCGGGGAAATATTCAACAATCAGCCCCAGCATTTT
TRBJ1-1 . . TRBV9 CASSVVTRLMNTEAFF TGTGCCAGCAGCGTAGTTACGAGGCTCATGAACACTGAAGCTTTCTTT
TRBJ1-1 . . TRBV2 CASRTHPEGTEAFF TGTGCCAGCAGGACCCATCCGGAGGGGACTGAAGCTTTCTTT
TRBJ1-1 . . TRBV3-1/TRBV3-2 CASSRRSLNTEAFF TGTGCCAGCAGCCGGCGGAGCCTGAACACTGAAGCTTTCTTT
TRBJ2-1 . . TRBV28 CASSLQINEQFF TGTGCCAGCAGTTTACAAATCAATGAGCAGTTCTTC
TRBJ1-6 . . TRBV10-2 CASLDRGNSPLHF TGCGCCAGCTTAGATAGGGGTAATTCACCCCTCCACTTT
TRBJ2-5 . . TRBV7-9 CASSSSSYLETQYF TGTGCCAGCAGCTCTTCCTCCTATCTAGAGACCCAGTACTTC
TRBJ2-7 few . TRBV11-2 CASSLREPYEQYF TGTGCCAGCAGCTTACGGGAGCCCTACGAGCAGTACTTC
TRBJ1-1 . . TRBV9 CASSPHPGTGTRTEAFF TGTGCCAGCAGCCCCCATCCCGGGACTGGCACGAGGACTGAAGCTTTCTTT
TRBJ1-2 . TRBD1 TRBV28 CASSFPLQGAPLNF TGTGCCAGCAGTTTTCCCTTACAGGGGGCCCCCCTCAACTTC
TRBJ1-2 . . TRBV19 CASSIGAENYGYTF TGTGCCAGTAGTATAGGGGCAGAAAACTATGGCTACACCTTC
TRBJ2-7 . . TRBV7-9 CASSDDQGLRSYEQYF TGTGCCAGCAGCGACGATCAGGGATTACGCTCCTACGAGCAGTACTTC
TRBJ2-7 . TRBD2 TRBV18 CASSLTGGRYGEQYF TGTGCCAGCTCATTAACGGGGGGGAGGTACGGCGAGCAGTACTTC
TRBJ1-1 . . TRBV9 CASSPRIQEGTEAFF TGTGCCAGCAGCCCGCGTATCCAAGAGGGCACTGAAGCTTTCTTT
TRBJ2-4 . . TRBV21-1 CASSRGGSLAKNIQYF TGTGCCAGCAGCAGGGGAGGATCCTTAGCCAAAAACATTCAGTACTTC
TRBJ2-7 . . TRBV6-6 CASSSLGGRIEQYF TGTGCCAGCAGTTCCCTCGGGGGGCGGATCGAGCAGTACTTC
TRBJ2-5 . . TRBV5-1 CASSFQGGETQYF TGCGCCAGCAGCTTCCAGGGGGGAGAGACCCAGTACTTC
TRBJ2-7 once . TRBV19 CASSLQGHEQYF TGTGCCAGTAGTCTGCAGGGCCACGAGCAGTACTTC
TRBJ2-5 . TRBD2 TRBV3-1/TRBV3-2 CASSQEGGVRKTQYF TGTGCCAGCAGCCAAGAGGGGGGGGTGAGAAAGACCCAGTACTTC
TRBJ1-4 . TRBD1 TRBV4-2 CASSHRGTNEKLFF TGTGCCAGCTCCCACAGGGGAACTAATGAAAAACTGTTTTTT
TRBJ2-7 . TRBD2 TRBV4-1 CASRLKERGASYEQYF TGCGCCAGCAGACTCAAGGAGCGGGGGGCCTCCTACGAGCAGTACTTC
TRBJ1-1 . . TRBV28 CASSSLPSNTEAFF TGTGCCAGCAGTTCCCTACCATCGAACACTGAAGCTTTCTTT
TRBJ2-1 . . TRBV9 CASSVGLQPNEQFF TGTGCCAGCAGCGTGGGACTGCAACCTAATGAGCAGTTCTTC
TRBJ2-3 . . TRBV10-1 CASSPGYTDTQYF TGCGCCAGCAGTCCCGGGTACACAGATACGCAGTATTTT